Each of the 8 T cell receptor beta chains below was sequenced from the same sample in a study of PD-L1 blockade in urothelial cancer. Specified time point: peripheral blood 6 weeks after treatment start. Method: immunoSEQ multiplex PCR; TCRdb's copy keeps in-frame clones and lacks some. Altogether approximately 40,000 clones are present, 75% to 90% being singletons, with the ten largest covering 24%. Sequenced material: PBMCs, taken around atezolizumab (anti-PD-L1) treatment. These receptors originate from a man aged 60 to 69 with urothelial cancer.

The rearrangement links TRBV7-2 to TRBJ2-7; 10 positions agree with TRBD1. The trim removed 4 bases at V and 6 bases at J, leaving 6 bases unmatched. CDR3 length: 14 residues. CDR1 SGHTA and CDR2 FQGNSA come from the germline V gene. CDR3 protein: CASSSRTGGAEQYF. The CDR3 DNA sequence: TGTGCCAGCAGCTCCCGGACAGGGGGGGCCGAGCAGTACTTC.

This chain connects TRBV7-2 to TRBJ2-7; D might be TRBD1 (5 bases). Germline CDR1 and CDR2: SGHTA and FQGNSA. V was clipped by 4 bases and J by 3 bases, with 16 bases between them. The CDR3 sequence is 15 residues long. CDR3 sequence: CASSSRQHYLYEQYF. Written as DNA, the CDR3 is TGTGCCAGCAGCTCCCGACAGCACTACCTCTACGAGCAGTACTTC.

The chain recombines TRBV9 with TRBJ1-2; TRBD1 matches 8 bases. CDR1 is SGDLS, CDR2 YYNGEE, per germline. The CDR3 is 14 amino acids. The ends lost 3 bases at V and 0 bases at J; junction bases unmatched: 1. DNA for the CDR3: TGTGCCAGCAGCGCAGGGGGCTCTAACTATGGCTACACCTTC. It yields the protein CASSAGGSNYGYTF.

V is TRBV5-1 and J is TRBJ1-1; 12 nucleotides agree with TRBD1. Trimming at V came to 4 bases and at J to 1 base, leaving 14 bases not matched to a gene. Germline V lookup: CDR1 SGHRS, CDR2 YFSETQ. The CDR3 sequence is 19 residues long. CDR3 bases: TGCGCCAGCAGCGCTGCGCGACCGGGACAGGGGGCCCGGAACACTGAAGCTTTCTTT. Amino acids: CASSAARPGQGARNTEAFF. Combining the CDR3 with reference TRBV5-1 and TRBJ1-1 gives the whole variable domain KAGVTQTPRYLIKTRGQQVTLSCSPISGHRSVSWYQQTPGQGLQFLFEYFSETQRNKGNFPGRFSGRQFSNSRSEMNVSTLELGDSALYLCASSAARPGQGARNTEAFFGQGTRLTVV.

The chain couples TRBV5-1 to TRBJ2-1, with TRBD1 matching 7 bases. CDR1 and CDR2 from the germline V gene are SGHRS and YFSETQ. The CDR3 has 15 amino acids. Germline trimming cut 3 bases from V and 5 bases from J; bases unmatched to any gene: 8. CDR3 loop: CASSSTGKENNEQFF. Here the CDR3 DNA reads TGCGCCAGCAGCTCGACAGGGAAAGAGAACAATGAGCAGTTCTTC.

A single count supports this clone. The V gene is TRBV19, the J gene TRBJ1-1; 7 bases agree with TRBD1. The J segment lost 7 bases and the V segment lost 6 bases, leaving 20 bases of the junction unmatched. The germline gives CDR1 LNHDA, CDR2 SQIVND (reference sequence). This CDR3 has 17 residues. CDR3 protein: CASRKFGSGTDLYEAFF. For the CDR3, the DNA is TGTGCCAGTAGAAAGTTTGGGTCTGGGACAGACCTTTATGAAGCTTTCTTT.

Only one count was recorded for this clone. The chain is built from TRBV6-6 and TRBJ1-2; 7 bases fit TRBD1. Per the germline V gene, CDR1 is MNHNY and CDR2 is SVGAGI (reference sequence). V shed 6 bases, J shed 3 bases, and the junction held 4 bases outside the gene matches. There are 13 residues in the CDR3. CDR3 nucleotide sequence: TGTGCCAGCAGAGACGGGACAGACTATGGCTACACCTTC. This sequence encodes CASRDGTDYGYTF.

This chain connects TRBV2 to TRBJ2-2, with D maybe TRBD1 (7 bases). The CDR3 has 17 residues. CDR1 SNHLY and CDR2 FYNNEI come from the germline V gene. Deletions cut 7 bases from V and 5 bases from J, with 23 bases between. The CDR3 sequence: CASKAIDRAGGTGELFF. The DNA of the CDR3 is TGTGCCAGCAAGGCGATCGACAGGGCCGGGGGAACCGGGGAGCTGTTTTTT.